The T cell receptor beta chain under discussion was sequenced for a study of a mutant IDH1 vaccine in newly diagnosed glioma. Study-wide background: Treated patients, averaging around 40 years, were about 62% male and roughly 38% female. Findings of the study overall: Evidence of vaccine-induced immune responses was documented in approximately 93% of patients.

Assay used: immunoSEQ multiplex PCR; TCRdb lists only in-frame clones, some missing. The table includes fewer than 45,000 clones, approximately 92% detected once. Remarks on this clone: Antigen unknown.

The sample's time point: baseline, week 1 (first vaccination visit). Treatment defined: pre-vaccination baseline after standard-of-care therapy. The CDR3 has 18 amino acids. Per germline, CDR1 SGHRS and CDR2 YFSETQ. V shed 4 bases and J 5 bases; nucleotides not matched to a gene: 10. The genes are TRBV5-1 and TRBJ2-2; 14 bases map to TRBD2. Material: PBMCs, obtained from a glioma patient treated with radiotherapy, temozolomide or both. The TCR sequence derives from a man younger than 35 with glioma. Here the CDR3 DNA reads TGCGCCAGCAGCGGAACAGGAGGACTAGCGGGAGGTACCGGGGAGCTGTTTTTT. It encodes CASSGTGGLAGGTGELFF.